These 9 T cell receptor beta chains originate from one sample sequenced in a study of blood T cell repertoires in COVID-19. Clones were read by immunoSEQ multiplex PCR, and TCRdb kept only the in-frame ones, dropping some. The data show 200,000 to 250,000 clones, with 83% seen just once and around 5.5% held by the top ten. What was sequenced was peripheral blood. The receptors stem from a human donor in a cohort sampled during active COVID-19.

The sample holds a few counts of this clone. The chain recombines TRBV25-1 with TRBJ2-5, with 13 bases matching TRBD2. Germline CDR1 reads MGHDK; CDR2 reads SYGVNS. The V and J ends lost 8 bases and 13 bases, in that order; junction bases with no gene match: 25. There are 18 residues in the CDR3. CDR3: CASDKTNPTSGRSNSPYF. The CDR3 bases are TGTGCCAGCGATAAAACCAACCCGACTAGCGGGAGGTCTAACTCTCCGTACTTC.

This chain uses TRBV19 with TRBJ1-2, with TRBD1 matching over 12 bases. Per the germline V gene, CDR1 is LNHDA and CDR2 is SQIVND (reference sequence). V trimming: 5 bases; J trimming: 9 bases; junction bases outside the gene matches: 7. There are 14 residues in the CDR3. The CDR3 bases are TGTGCCAGTAGTTGGGGACAGGGGGCTTCTAGCTACACCTTC. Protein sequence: CASSWGQGASSYTF.

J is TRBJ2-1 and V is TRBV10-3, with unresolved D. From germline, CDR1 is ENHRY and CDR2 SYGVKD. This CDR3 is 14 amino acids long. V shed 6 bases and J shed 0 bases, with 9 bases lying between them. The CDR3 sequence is CAIRSESSYNEQFF. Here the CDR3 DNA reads TGTGCCATCAGATCTGAGAGCTCCTACAATGAGCAGTTCTTC.

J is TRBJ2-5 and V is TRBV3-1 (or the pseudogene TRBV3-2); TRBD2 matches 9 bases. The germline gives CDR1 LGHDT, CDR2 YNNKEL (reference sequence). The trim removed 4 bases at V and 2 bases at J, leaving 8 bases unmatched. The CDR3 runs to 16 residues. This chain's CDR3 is CASSLGLAGIQETQYF. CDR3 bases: TGTGCCAGCAGCCTGGGGCTAGCGGGGATTCAAGAGACCCAGTACTTC.

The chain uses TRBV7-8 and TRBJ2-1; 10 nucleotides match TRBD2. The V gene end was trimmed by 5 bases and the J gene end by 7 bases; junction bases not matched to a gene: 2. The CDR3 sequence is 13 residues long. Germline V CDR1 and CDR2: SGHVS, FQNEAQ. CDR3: CASSAAGGNEQFF. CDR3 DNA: TGTGCCAGCAGCGCAGCGGGGGGGAATGAGCAGTTCTTC.

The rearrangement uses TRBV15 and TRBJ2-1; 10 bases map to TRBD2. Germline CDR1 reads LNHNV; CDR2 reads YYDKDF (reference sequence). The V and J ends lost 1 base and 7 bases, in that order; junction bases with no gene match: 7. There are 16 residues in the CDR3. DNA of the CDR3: TGTGCCACCAGCAGAGCCGGGGCACTAGCGGGGAATGAGCAGTTCTTC. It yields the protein CATSRAGALAGNEQFF.

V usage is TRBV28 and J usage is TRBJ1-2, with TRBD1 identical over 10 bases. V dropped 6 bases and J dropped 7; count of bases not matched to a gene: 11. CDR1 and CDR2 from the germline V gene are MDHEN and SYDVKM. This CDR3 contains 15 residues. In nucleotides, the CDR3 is TGTGCCAGCAGAGTTGGACAGGGGGGCGGCAGTGGCTACACCTTC. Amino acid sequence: CASRVGQGGGSGYTF.

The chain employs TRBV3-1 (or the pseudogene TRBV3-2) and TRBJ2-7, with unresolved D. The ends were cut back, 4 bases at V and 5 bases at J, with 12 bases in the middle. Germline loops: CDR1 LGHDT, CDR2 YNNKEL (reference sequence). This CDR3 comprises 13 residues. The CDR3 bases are TGTGCCAGCAGCCCCCCGTACATCCACGAGCAGTACTTC. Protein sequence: CASSPPYIHEQYF.

CDR3 protein: CASTLKGPGEAIWRTDTQYF. CDR3 nucleotide sequence: TGTGCCAGCACTCTAAAGGGGCCGGGAGAGGCAATATGGCGCACAGATACGCAGTATTTT. The chain is built from TRBV2 and TRBJ2-3; perhaps TRBD2 as D (6 bases). Germline assignment: CDR1 SNHLY and CDR2 FYNNEI. CDR3 size: 20 residues. The germline V and J ends were trimmed by 7 bases and 1 base, with 30 bases remaining between them. The whole variable domain, filled in from reference TRBV2 and TRBJ2-3, reads EPEVTQTPSHQVTQMGQEVILRCVPISNHLYFYWYRQILGQKVEFLVSFYNNEISEKSEIFDDQFSVERPDGSNFTLKIRSTKLEDSAMYFCASTLKGPGEAIWRTDTQYFGPGTRLTVL.